This T cell receptor (beta chain) was profiled in a study of graft-versus-host responses after intestinal transplantation. Study observations and caveats: Individuals who had graft-donor T cell macrochimerism had allografts that showed high graft-versus-host to host-versus-graft clonal ratios.

Processed graft tissue released its intraepithelial and lamina propria lymphocytes. Profiling relied on immunoSEQ multiplex PCR, and the TCRdb table lists in-frame clones only, not all of them. The sample lists 29,000 or so clones, about 80% seen once, with roughly 3.2% in the top ten. In regard to this clone: What it binds is unknown.

The TCR comes from a human patient who received an intestinal transplant, so some T cells may come from the graft donor. The specimen was ileum tissue, collected 98 days after intestinal transplantation.

DNA of the CDR3: TGTGCCAGCAGGAGACAGGGGCCACGGTACGAGCAGTACTTC. Its translation: CASRRQGPRYEQYF. The chain couples TRBV6-5 to TRBJ2-7; 8 bases line up with TRBD1. Per germline, CDR1 MNHEY and CDR2 SVGAGI. V gave up 6 bases and J gave up 4 bases; unmatched junction bases: 8. The CDR3 has 14 residues.